The 24 T cell receptor beta chains below were found in one sample sequenced in a study of cytomegalovirus exposure and HLA in healthy donors. Generated by immunoSEQ multiplex PCR, the TCRdb table keeps only in-frame clones and is missing some. The table records roughly 120,000 clones, more than 75% of them present only once. Sequencing input: PBMCs. The receptors were sampled from a woman aged 18-29 years in good health and CMV-seropositive.

V and J are TRBV5-1 and TRBJ2-1, with 12 nucleotides matching TRBD2. The CDR3 runs to 16 residues. The germline V gene has CDR1 SGHRS and CDR2 YFSETQ. Unmatched junction bases numbered 7, after V lost 3 bases and J lost 6 bases. CDR3 nucleotides: TGCGCCAGCAGCTGGACCCCTAGCGGGGGGGCCAATGAGCAGTTCTTC. Translating it yields CASSWTPSGGANEQFF.

Here the CDR3 reads CASSLGGLAGIANSYNEQFF. The DNA for the CDR3 is TGTGCCAGCAGCTTAGGTGGACTAGCGGGGATTGCTAACTCCTACAATGAGCAGTTCTTC. The genes are TRBV7-8 and TRBJ2-1; 12 positions agree with TRBD2. Per germline, CDR1 SGHVS and CDR2 FQNEAQ. The trim removed 1 base at V and 0 bases at J, leaving 10 bases unmatched. The CDR3 totals 20 residues.

J is TRBJ1-2 and V is TRBV18, with 7 bases aligning to TRBD1. The CDR3 contains 15 residues. The germline gives CDR1 KGHSH, CDR2 LQKENI. V shed 4 bases and J 5 bases; nucleotides not matched to a gene: 10. The CDR3 spells CASSRADRIGYGYTF. CDR3 nucleotide sequence: TGTGCCAGCTCACGCGCGGACAGGATCGGTTATGGCTACACCTTC. The variable domain in full, with the rest retrieved from reference TRBV18 and TRBJ1-2, is NAGVMQNPRHLVRRRGQEARLRCSPMKGHSHVYWYRQLPEEGLKFMVYLQKENIIDESGMPKERFSAEFPKEGPSILRIQQVVRGDSAAYFCASSRADRIGYGYTFGSGTRLTVV.

The V and J genes are TRBV30 and TRBJ1-1; D ambiguous. This CDR3 has 12 residues. Germline V CDR1 and CDR2: GTSNPN, SVGIG (reference sequence). V lost 2 bases and J 4 bases, leaving 8 bases between the germline ends. The CDR3 region is CAWSSAGTEAFF. The CDR3, as DNA: TGTGCCTGGAGTTCGGCAGGCACTGAAGCTTTCTTT.

The rearrangement uses TRBV7-2 and TRBJ2-3; 8 nucleotides agree with TRBD1. This CDR3 is built from 13 residues. V dropped 8 bases and J dropped 0; count of bases not matched to a gene: 1. The V gene's germline CDR1 is SGHTA and CDR2 FQGNSA. The CDR3 is CASRTGSTDTQYF. The CDR3 DNA sequence: TGTGCCAGCCGGACAGGGAGCACAGATACGCAGTATTTT.

Only a few counts were recorded for this clone. This sequence joins TRBV30 and TRBJ1-5; D call uncertain. The CDR3 contains 13 residues. V shed 2 bases and J shed 4 bases, with 9 bases lying between them. Germline V gene data show CDR1 as GTSNPN and CDR2 as SVGIG (reference sequence). This CDR3 is CAWSTRRNQPQHF. The DNA of the CDR3 is TGTGCCTGGAGTACGCGCAGGAATCAGCCCCAGCATTTT.

The chain combines TRBV7-3 with TRBJ2-5; TRBD2 matches 7 bases. Germline V gene lookup returns CDR1 SGHTA and CDR2 FQGTGA. Losses at the gene ends were 3 bases for V and 5 bases for J; bases not matched to a gene: 9. The CDR3 loop spans 15 amino acids. In DNA, the CDR3 is TGTGCCAGCAGCTTTTGGGGGGGAGTGGGGGAGACCCAGTACTTC. Translated: CASSFWGGVGETQYF.

V is TRBV25-1 and J is TRBJ2-7, with D maybe TRBD1 (5 bases). Trimming left V 3 bases short and J 3 bases short, with 15 bases between. The CDR3 is made up of 15 amino acids. Germline-derived CDR1 and CDR2 are MGHDK and SYGVNS. The CDR3, as DNA: TGTGCCAGCAGTGATTCGACAGACGTAAACTACGAGCAGTACTTC. Protein sequence: CASSDSTDVNYEQYF.

This clone has just one count. The V gene is TRBV6-6, the J gene TRBJ1-2; D remains ambiguous. Trimming cost V 2 bases and J 6 bases, with 16 bases left between them. Germline V gene data show CDR1 as MNHNY and CDR2 as SVGAGI (reference sequence). This CDR3 is built from 15 residues. Here the CDR3 reads CASSYRSSVGDGYTF. Here the CDR3 DNA reads TGTGCCAGCAGTTACCGGAGCAGCGTGGGAGATGGCTACACCTTC.

The J gene is TRBJ2-4, the V gene TRBV11-3, with 8 bases fitting TRBD1. In germline, CDR1 is SGHNT, CDR2 YENEEA. V shed 8 bases, J shed 7 bases, and the junction held 10 bases outside the gene matches. The CDR3 is made up of 14 amino acids. The CDR3 region has the DNA TGTGCCAGCCAGGGACAGGTAGCCGGTAACATTCAGTACTTC. Encoded protein: CASQGQVAGNIQYF. The entire variable domain, with the rest obtained from reference TRBV11-3 and TRBJ2-4, is as follows: EAGVVQSPRYKIIEKKQPVAFWCNPISGHNTLYWYLQNLGQGPELLIRYENEEAVDDSQLPKDRFSAERLKGVDSTLKIQPAELGDSAVYLCASQGQVAGNIQYFGAGTRLSVL.

CDR3 sequence (DNA): TGTGCCAGCAGCTTCAAAAACTCCTACGAGCAGTACTTC. The encoded protein is CASSFKNSYEQYF. The rearrangement joins TRBV5-4 to TRBJ2-7; the D is unclear. The CDR3 has 13 residues. The V end was cut by 2 bases, the J end by 0 bases, with 6 bases between. Germline-derived CDR1 and CDR2 are SGHNT and YYREEE (reference sequence).

The chain combines TRBV6-5 with TRBJ1-2, with D possibly being TRBD1 (5 bases). V was cut by 2 bases and J by 4 bases, with 14 bases left in between. Germline V gene data show CDR1 as MNHEY and CDR2 as SVGAGI. CDR3 size: 15 residues. The DNA of the CDR3 is TGTGCCAGCAGTTACGATGCAGGGTTAATCTATGGCTACACCTTC. It yields the protein CASSYDAGLIYGYTF.

V usage is TRBV4-1 and J usage is TRBJ2-7, with 8 bases that match TRBD2. V lost 3 bases, J lost 9 bases, and 7 bases stayed unmatched. The CDR3 is 13 amino acids. CDR1 MGHRA and CDR2 YSYEKL come from the germline V gene. The CDR3 loop is CASSQDRTSPQYF. CDR3 bases: TGCGCCAGCAGCCAGGACCGGACTAGCCCGCAGTACTTC.

The rearrangement links TRBV15 to TRBJ2-7, with a possible D match to TRBD1 (6 bases). Trimming cost V 5 bases and J 0 bases, with 8 bases left between them. CDR1 is LNHNV, CDR2 YYDKDF, per germline (reference sequence). This CDR3 has 13 residues. CDR3 protein: CATSPDSSYEQYF. In DNA, the CDR3 is TGTGCCACCAGCCCGGACAGCTCCTACGAGCAGTACTTC. Complete variable domain (other parts from reference TRBV15 and TRBJ2-7): DAMVIQNPRYQVTQFGKPVTLSCSQTLNHNVMYWYQQKSSQAPKLLFHYYDKDFNNEADTPDNFQSRRPNTSFCFLDIRSPGLGDTAMYLCATSPDSSYEQYFGPGTRLTVT.

The chain uses TRBV27 and TRBJ2-5; tentative D call: TRBD2 (7 bases). V was clipped by 6 bases and J by 1 base, with 15 bases between them. The CDR3 is 15 amino acids. Germline lookup yields CDR1 MNHEY and CDR2 SMNVEV (reference sequence). CDR3 bases: TGTGCCAGCAGGACGAGGGGGGGCCCCCAAGAGACCCAGTACTTC. Translation gives CASRTRGGPQETQYF.

This rearrangement joins TRBV9 to TRBJ1-1; D uncertain. Per the germline V gene, CDR1 is SGDLS and CDR2 is YYNGEE. V was trimmed by 2 bases and J by 1 base, leaving 9 bases between them. This CDR3 region has 14 residues. As DNA, the CDR3 is TGTGCCAGCAGCGTGAGGGCGGAGAACACTGAAGCTTTCTTT. It encodes CASSVRAENTEAFF.

This chain connects TRBV6-5 to TRBJ1-1, with D uncertain. CDR3 length equals 15 residues. The V gene lost 6 bases and the J gene lost 0 bases, with 14 bases spanning the gap. Germline CDR1 is MNHEY and CDR2 is SVGAGI. The CDR3 protein is CASRSVQIMNTEAFF. The CDR3 DNA is TGTGCCAGCAGATCTGTACAGATCATGAACACTGAAGCTTTCTTT.

The chain couples TRBV5-1 to TRBJ2-5, with D possibly being TRBD2 (5 bases). Trimming left V 4 bases short and J 2 bases short, with 15 bases between. The CDR3 runs to 15 residues. Germline lookup yields CDR1 SGHRS and CDR2 YFSETQ. CDR3 protein: CASSPRGLRQETQYF. CDR3 nucleotides: TGCGCCAGCAGCCCACGAGGGCTGAGGCAAGAGACCCAGTACTTC.

The chain links TRBV9 to TRBJ1-1, with 8 bases aligning to TRBD1. Germline V CDR1 and CDR2: SGDLS, YYNGEE. Trimming took 2 bases from V and 0 from J; bases not matched to a gene: 6. The CDR3 extends over 16 amino acids. CDR3 bases: TGTGCCAGCAGCGTGGGGACAGGTCACATGAACACTGAAGCTTTCTTT. Amino acid sequence: CASSVGTGHMNTEAFF.

The CDR3 sequence is CASSQEVPGGSSSNQPQHF. DNA for the CDR3: TGTGCCAGCAGCCAAGAGGTCCCGGGGGGCAGCTCGAGCAATCAGCCCCAGCATTTT. The chain employs TRBV4-2 and TRBJ1-5; D is perhaps TRBD1 (6 bases). Germline V CDR1 and CDR2: LGHNA, YNFKEQ. The V end was cut by 0 bases, the J end by 1 base, with 19 bases between. The CDR3 is 19 residues long.

This rearrangement joins TRBV4-1 to TRBJ2-7; a possible D gene is TRBD1 (5 bases). CDR1 and CDR2 (germline): MGHRA, YSYEKL. Trimming stripped 2 bases from V and 4 bases from J, with 15 bases between. This CDR3 is 15 amino acids long. CDR3 sequence reads: CASSQSQGLPYEQYF. The CDR3 DNA reads as TGCGCCAGCAGCCAATCCCAGGGTCTACCTTACGAGCAGTACTTC.

This chain links TRBV19 with TRBJ2-7, with D maybe TRBD2 (5 bases). The CDR3 extends over 15 amino acids. Germline lookup yields CDR1 LNHDA and CDR2 SQIVND (reference sequence). Trimming removed 2 bases from V and 1 base from J, with 12 bases in between. CDR3 bases: TGTGCCAGTAGTATAAGCCCCAGCGGATCCTACGAGCAGTACTTC. Translation: CASSISPSGSYEQYF.

The rearrangement joins TRBV6-5 to TRBJ1-2; TRBD1 is a possible D gene (5 bases). The ends were cut back, 0 bases at V and 8 bases at J, with 10 bases in the middle. The CDR3 covers 13 residues. Germline V gene data show CDR1 as MNHEY and CDR2 as SVGAGI. The chain's CDR3 is CASSYSKGLGYTF. For the CDR3, the DNA is TGTGCCAGCAGTTACTCGAAGGGACTCGGCTACACCTTC.

This chain uses TRBV5-1 with TRBJ1-3; possible D gene TRBD1, 5 bases. Germline-derived CDR1 and CDR2 are SGHRS and YFSETQ. The CDR3 totals 18 residues. V was pared by 0 bases and J by 2 bases, with 18 bases between. CDR3 amino acids: CASSLVSGTYPTGNTIYF. The CDR3 coding sequence is TGCGCCAGCAGCTTGGTTTCCGGGACTTACCCCACTGGAAACACCATATATTTT.